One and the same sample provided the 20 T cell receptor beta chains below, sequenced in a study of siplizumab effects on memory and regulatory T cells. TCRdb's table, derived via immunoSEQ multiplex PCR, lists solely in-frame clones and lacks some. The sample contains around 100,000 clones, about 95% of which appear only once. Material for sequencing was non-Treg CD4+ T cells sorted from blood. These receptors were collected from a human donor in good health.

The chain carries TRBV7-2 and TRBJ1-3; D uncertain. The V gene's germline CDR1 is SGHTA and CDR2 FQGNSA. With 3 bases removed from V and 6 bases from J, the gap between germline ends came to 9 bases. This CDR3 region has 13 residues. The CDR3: CASSFGGVNTIYF. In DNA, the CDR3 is TGTGCCAGCAGCTTCGGTGGAGTAAACACCATATATTTT. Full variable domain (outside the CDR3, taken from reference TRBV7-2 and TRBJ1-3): GAGVSQSPSNKVTEKGKDVELRCDPISGHTALYWYRQSLGQGLEFLIYFQGNSAPDKSGLPSDRFSAERTGGSVSTLTIQRTQQEDSAVYLCASSFGGVNTIYFGEGSWLTVV.

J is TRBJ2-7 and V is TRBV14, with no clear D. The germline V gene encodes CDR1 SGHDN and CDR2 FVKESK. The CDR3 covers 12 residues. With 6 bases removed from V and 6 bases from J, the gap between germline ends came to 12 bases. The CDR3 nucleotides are TGTGCCAGCAGACAACAATTAGGCGAGCAGTACTTC. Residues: CASRQQLGEQYF. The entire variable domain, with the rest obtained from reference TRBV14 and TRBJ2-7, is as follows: EAGVTQFPSHSVIEKGQTVTLRCDPISGHDNLYWYRRVMGKEIKFLLHFVKESKQDESGMPNNRFLAERTGGTYSTLKVQPAELEDSGVYFCASRQQLGEQYFGPGTRLTVT.

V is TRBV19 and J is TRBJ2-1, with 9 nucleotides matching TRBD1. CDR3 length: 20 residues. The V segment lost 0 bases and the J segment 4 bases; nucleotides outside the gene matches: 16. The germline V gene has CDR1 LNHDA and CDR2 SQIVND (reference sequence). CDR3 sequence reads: CASSIDPLDRGRFRYNEQFF. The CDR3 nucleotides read TGTGCCAGTAGTATAGATCCCCTCGACAGGGGGAGATTTCGGTACAATGAGCAGTTCTTC. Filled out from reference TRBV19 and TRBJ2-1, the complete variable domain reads DGGITQSPKYLFRKEGQNVTLSCEQNLNHDAMYWYRQDPGQGLRLIYYSQIVNDFQKGDIAEGYSVSREKKESFPLTVTSAQKNPTAFYLCASSIDPLDRGRFRYNEQFFGPGTRLTVL.

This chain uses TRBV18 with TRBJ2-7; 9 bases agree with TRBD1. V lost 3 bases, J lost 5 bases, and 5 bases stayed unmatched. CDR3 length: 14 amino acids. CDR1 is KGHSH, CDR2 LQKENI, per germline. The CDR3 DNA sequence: TGTGCCAGCTCACCGCGACAGGGGGGTGACGAGCAGTACTTC. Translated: CASSPRQGGDEQYF.

CDR3 residues: CASSFPGQGYGYTF. CDR3 nucleotide sequence: TGTGCCAGCAGTTTTCCCGGACAGGGCTATGGCTACACCTTC. The chain is built from TRBV28 and TRBJ1-2, with TRBD1 identical over 8 bases. V shed 3 bases and J 4 bases; nucleotides not matched to a gene: 4. The CDR3 extends over 14 amino acids. CDR1 MDHEN and CDR2 SYDVKM come from the germline V gene.

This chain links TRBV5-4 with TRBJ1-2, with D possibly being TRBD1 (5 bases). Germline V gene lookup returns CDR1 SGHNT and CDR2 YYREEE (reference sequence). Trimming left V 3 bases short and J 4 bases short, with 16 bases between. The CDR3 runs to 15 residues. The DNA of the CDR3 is TGTGCCAGCAGCTCCATCGGGGCCCAGGGCTATGGCTACACCTTC. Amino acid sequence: CASSSIGAQGYGYTF. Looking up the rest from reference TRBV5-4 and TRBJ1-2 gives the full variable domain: ETGVTQSPTHLIKTRGQQVTLRCSSQSGHNTVSWYQQALGQGPQFIFQYYREEENGRGNFPPRFSGLQFPNYSSELNVNALELDDSALYLCASSSIGAQGYGYTFGSGTRLTVV.

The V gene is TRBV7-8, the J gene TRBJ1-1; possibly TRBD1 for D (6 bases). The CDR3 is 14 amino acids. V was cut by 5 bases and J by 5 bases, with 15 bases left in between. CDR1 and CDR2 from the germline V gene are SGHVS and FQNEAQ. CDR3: CASSVTGRQTEAFF. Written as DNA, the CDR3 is TGTGCCAGCAGCGTAACAGGGAGGCAGACTGAAGCTTTCTTT.

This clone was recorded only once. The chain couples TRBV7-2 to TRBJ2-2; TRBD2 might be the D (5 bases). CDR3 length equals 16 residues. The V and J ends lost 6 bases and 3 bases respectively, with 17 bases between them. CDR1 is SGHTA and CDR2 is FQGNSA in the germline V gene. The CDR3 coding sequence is TGTGCCAGCAGGCCTCAAGCGGTGGGTTACACCGGGGAGCTGTTTTTT. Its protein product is CASRPQAVGYTGELFF.

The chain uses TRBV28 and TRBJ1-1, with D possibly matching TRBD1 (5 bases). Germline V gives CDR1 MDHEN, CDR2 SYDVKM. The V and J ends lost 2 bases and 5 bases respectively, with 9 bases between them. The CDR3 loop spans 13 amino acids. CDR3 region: CASSLQGGTEAFF. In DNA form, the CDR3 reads TGTGCCAGCAGTTTACAGGGTGGGACTGAAGCTTTCTTT.

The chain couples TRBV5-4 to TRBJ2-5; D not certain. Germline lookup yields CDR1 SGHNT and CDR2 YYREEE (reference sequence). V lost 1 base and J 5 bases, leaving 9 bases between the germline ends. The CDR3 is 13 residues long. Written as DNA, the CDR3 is TGTGCCAGCAGCTTGCCGGGCCGGGAGACCCAGTACTTC. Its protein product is CASSLPGRETQYF.

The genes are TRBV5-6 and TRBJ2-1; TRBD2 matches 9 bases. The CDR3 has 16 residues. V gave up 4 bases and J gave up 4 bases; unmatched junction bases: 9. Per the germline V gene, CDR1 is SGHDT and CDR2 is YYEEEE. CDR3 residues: CASSVSSSGAYNEQFF. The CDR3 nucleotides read TGTGCCAGCAGCGTGAGCTCTAGCGGGGCGTACAATGAGCAGTTCTTC.

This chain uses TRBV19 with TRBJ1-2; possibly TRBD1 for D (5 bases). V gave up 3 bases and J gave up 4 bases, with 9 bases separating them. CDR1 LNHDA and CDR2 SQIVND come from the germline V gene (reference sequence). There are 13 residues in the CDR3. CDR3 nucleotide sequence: TGTGCCAGTAGTATCGCAGGGTCCTATGGCTACACCTTC. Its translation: CASSIAGSYGYTF.

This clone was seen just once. CDR3 sequence: CATEFVGTSVQETQYF. Here the CDR3 DNA reads TGTGCCACCGAGTTCGTGGGGACTAGCGTACAAGAGACCCAGTACTTC. The chain links TRBV5-4 to TRBJ2-5, with TRBD2 matching over 10 bases. Looked up from germline, CDR1 is SGHNT and CDR2 is YYREEE (reference sequence). This CDR3 has 16 residues. Trimming took 9 bases from V and 2 from J; bases not matched to a gene: 13.

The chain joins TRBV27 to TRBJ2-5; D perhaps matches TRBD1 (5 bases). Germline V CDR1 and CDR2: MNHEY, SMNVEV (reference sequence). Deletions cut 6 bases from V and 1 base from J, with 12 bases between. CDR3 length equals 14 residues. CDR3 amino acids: CASRMAGPQETQYF. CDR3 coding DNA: TGTGCCAGCAGGATGGCAGGGCCCCAAGAGACCCAGTACTTC.

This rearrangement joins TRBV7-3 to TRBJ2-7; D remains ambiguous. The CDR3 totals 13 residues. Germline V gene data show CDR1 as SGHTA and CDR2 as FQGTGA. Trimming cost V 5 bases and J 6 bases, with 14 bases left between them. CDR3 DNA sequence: TGTGCCAGCAGCCCAAACACGCAAGGCGAGCAGTACTTC. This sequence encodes CASSPNTQGEQYF.

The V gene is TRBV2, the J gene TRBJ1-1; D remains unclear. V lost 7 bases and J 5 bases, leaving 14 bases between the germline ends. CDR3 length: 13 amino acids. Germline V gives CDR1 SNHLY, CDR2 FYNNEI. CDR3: CASTSRAGTEAFF. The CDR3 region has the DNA TGTGCCAGCACCTCTAGGGCGGGAACTGAAGCTTTCTTT.

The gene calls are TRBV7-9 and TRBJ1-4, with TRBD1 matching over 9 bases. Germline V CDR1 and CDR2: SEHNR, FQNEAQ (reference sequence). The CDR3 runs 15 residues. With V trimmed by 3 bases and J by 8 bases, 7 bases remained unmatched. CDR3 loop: CASSLTGGRVEKLFF. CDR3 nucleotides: TGTGCCAGCAGCTTGACAGGGGGGAGAGTAGAAAAACTGTTTTTT.

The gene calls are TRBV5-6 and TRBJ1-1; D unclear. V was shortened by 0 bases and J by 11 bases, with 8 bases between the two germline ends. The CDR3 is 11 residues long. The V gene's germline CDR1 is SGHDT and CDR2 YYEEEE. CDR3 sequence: CASSLGVDAFF. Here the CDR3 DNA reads TGTGCCAGCAGCTTGGGTGTGGACGCTTTCTTT.

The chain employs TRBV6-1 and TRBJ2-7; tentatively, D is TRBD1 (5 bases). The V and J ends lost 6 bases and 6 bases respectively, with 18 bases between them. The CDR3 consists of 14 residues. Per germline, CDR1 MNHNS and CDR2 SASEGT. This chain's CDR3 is CASRTQVLVGEQYF. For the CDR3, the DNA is TGTGCCAGCAGGACACAGGTTCTGGTCGGCGAGCAGTACTTC.

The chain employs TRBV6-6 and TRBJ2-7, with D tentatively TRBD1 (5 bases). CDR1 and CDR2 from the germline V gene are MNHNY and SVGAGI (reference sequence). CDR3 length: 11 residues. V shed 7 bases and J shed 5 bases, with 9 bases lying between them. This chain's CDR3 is CASTRADEQYF. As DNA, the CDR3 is TGTGCCAGCACCAGGGCTGACGAGCAGTACTTC.